These T cell receptor beta chains were read from a single sample in a study of T cell responses to AZD1222 COVID-19 vaccine. Repertoires were generated with immunoSEQ multiplex PCR, while TCRdb's copy carries only in-frame clones and drops some. The repertoire holds over 60,000 clones, with roughly 78% as singletons. Specimen: peripheral blood, collected on day 0 of MenACWY control vaccination. The receptors derive from an adult in good health. Both conserved end residues are part of each CDR3.

v_call	cdr3_aa
TRBV19	CASSIVPSSEAFF
TRBV15	CATSRVKGPQETQYF
TRBV7-2	CASSLGPTLAKNIQYF
TRBV4-2	CASSQETSGSYEQYF
TRBV6-1	CASSDLGKPNTEAFF
TRBV5-5	CASSPGRGAGHTEAFF
TRBV28	CASSETQPVTEAFF
TRBV19	CASSVTGTDTQYF
TRBV5-1	CASSPTSGVYNEQFF
TRBV7-2	CASSGGPFRRETQYF
TRBV7-3	CASIRGVGNTIYF
TRBV6-5	CASTGDGRQEAFF
TRBV5-4	CASSLAQGAEAFF
TRBV11-2	CASSLDSGFEQYF